A selection of T cell receptor beta chains follows, all from one sample in a study of blood T cell repertoires in COVID-19. Repertoires were generated with immunoSEQ multiplex PCR, while TCRdb's copy carries only in-frame clones and drops some. This sample has 130,000 or so clones, with roughly three quarters found just once. Sequencing was carried out using peripheral blood. The receptor set was obtained from a woman aged 70-85 years with acute or convalescent COVID-19. The CDR3 runs from the conserved cysteine through the conserved F or W. D genes are given only for firm matches. A clone size is listed for some rows: how often the clone was seen (once, few, many), or a class if it is expanded.

clone size,D gene,V gene,J gene,CDR3 DNA,CDR3 protein
-,TRBD1,TRBV28,TRBJ1-2,TGTGCCAGCAGTTTAAACCCGACAGGGAAAGGCTACACCTTC,CASSLNPTGKGYTF
-,-,TRBV2,TRBJ1-1,TGTGCCAGCAGTGAACCGCCGGAGCCGAACACTGAAGCTTTCTTT,CASSEPPEPNTEAFF
once,-,TRBV5-1,TRBJ1-1,TGCGCCAGCAGTACGGGGAGGACTGAAGCTTTCTTT,CASSTGRTEAFF
-,-,TRBV28,TRBJ1-1,TGTGCCAGCACCGGGAGCAGGACTGAAGCTTTCTTT,CASTGSRTEAFF
-,-,TRBV6-6,TRBJ2-1,TGTGCCAGCAGTTCCCGTGGGGGCCTGTCGACCAATGAGCAGTTCTTC,CASSSRGGLSTNEQFF
-,-,TRBV5-4,TRBJ1-2,TGTGCCAGCAGCTTGGGCGGCCTACGACGGGGGGCGGGCTACACCTTC,CASSLGGLRRGAGYTF
-,TRBD1,TRBV11-2,TRBJ1-2,TGTGCCAGCAGCTTAGCTTTGCGGGACAGGGGATATGGCTACACCTTC,CASSLALRDRGYGYTF
-,TRBD2,TRBV10-2,TRBJ2-2,TGCGCCAGCAGAGCTCTGACCGGGAGGGCGGTCGGGGAGCTGTTTTTT,CASRALTGRAVGELFF
few,TRBD1,TRBV10-3,TRBJ1-2,TGTGCCATCAGTGCCGCGCCGGGACAGGCGCCTTCTGGCTACACCTTC,CAISAAPGQAPSGYTF
-,-,TRBV12-3/TRBV12-4,TRBJ1-4,TGTGCCAGCAGCTCCACAGCCAGTGAAAAACTGTTTTTT,CASSSTASEKLFF
-,-,TRBV11-2,TRBJ2-3,TGTGCCAGCAGCTTAGATCACAGGGCGGTAGATACGCAGTATTTT,CASSLDHRAVDTQYF
-,-,TRBV9,TRBJ2-1,TGTGCCAGCAGCGCACAGGGTGGTGATGAGCAGTTCTTC,CASSAQGGDEQFF
-,TRBD1,TRBV15,TRBJ1-3,TGTGCCACCAGCAGGGGACAGGGAGGTGGAAACACCATATATTTT,CATSRGQGGGNTIYF
-,-,TRBV6-6,TRBJ1-1,TGTGCCAGCTACCTGGGCCGGGGTGAAGCTTTCTTT,CASYLGRGEAFF
-,TRBD2,TRBV6-1,TRBJ2-1,TGTGCCAGCAGTGATTTAGCGGGAGCCCTCAATGAGCAGTTCTTC,CASSDLAGALNEQFF
-,-,TRBV7-2,TRBJ1-3,TGTGCCAGCAGCTTGAGGCCAGGGGATGGAAACACCATATATTTT,CASSLRPGDGNTIYF
-,-,TRBV2,TRBJ1-2,TGTGCCAGCACCAAAAGTAGGGGGATGGACTATGGCTACACCTTC,CASTKSRGMDYGYTF
-,-,TRBV14,TRBJ1-1,TGTGCCAGCAGCCGACACCTTAACACTGAAGCTTTCTTT,CASSRHLNTEAFF
-,-,TRBV28,TRBJ1-2,TGTGCCAGCAGTTTTGACATACTAGCTAACTATGGCTACACCTTC,CASSFDILANYGYTF